The sequence of this T cell receptor beta chain was determined in a study of control samples from healthy donors and cancer patients. Here immunoSEQ multiplex PCR was the method, and the copy in TCRdb shows in-frame clones only, minus some. This table has over 100,000 clones, approximately 90% appearing once. The CDR3 spans 16 residues. V dropped 10 bases and J dropped 0 bases, with 16 bases sitting between them. The germline CDR1 and CDR2 sequences are MRHNA and SNTAGT. The sequencing input was blood. The clonotype was recovered from a human donor in good health. The donor label of this sample is uncertain. This chain connects TRBV6-4 to TRBJ2-6; D gene uncertain. CDR3 nucleotide sequence: TGTGCCACGACCCAAGATCACAGCTCTGGGGCCAACGTCCTGACTTTC. It yields the protein CATTQDHSSGANVLTF.